The TCR beta chain described here comes from a study of spatial heterogeneity in lung cancer (dated by TCRdb to 2018 to 2020). The study in broad terms: Samples were obtained from around 72 patients with early-stage, untreated non-small cell lung cancer from the lung TRACERx cohort. Follow-up PBMC samples were sequenced whenever available, and the median time to follow-up was roughly two years after resection. Beta-chain transcripts were consistently detected in greater numbers than alpha-chain transcripts, which likely reflects a higher abundance of beta-chain transcripts. In the raw uncorrected reads, each unique combination of TCR and UMI appeared more than ten times on average. TCR alpha and beta repertoires were quantitatively compared across multiple tumor regions, matched nontumor lung and blood in non-small cell lung cancer. The study linked features of the TCR repertoire to counts of nonsynonymous mutations, which were determined by whole-exome sequencing of tumor tissue. Both alpha and beta chains were TCR-sequenced in samples taken at surgery, namely 220 tumor regions, 62 to 65 matched nontumor lung samples and 45 to 60 PBMC samples.

The full study reports these points: Only 11 to 15 patients were included in the comparisons of baseline and follow-up blood repertoires. Additional single-cell paired TCR alpha and beta sequencing was considered necessary to confirm, at a functional level, the hypothesis that regional TCRs recognize regional mutations. Ubiquitous expanded tumor TCRs were found in blood more often at tumor resection than at routine follow-up.

Library preparation employed 5' RACE. The listed sequencing device is NextSeq 500. To allow correction of PCR and sequencing errors, the TCR library protocol tagged every TCR cDNA molecule with a unique molecular identifier. For the original study's pipeline: Decombinator tools were used for TCR identification, UMI-based error correction and CDR3 extraction. TCRs above a frequency of 2 per 1,000, corresponding to the top 1% of the tumor frequency distribution, were defined as expanded. Rényi diversity was computed with the R vegan package after subsampling each repertoire 100 times to 5,000 TCRs. CDR3 similarity networks were built from amino acid triplet string-kernel similarity, with CDR3s being connected when pairwise similarity was above 0.82. TCRdb handled the public reads itself, with Q25 trimming in fastp and clone calling in MiXCR, and kept productive beta chains. A single entry per CDR3 protein holds the most common genes and DNA from its merged rows. TCRdb, not the authors, supplied the V and J calls. The sample table holds approximately 110,000 distinct CDR3 sequences, of which about 10% were seen once. The ten biggest clones cover 24% of the sample.

Concerning this clonotype: The antigen this receptor binds is unknown. A read error may explain this, as a much larger clone is one base away.

Reading from cysteine to phenylalanine, the CDR3 counts 13 amino acids. Just the 39-base CDR3 DNA is kept, in frame starting at base 1. V gives up 0 bases and J gives up 6 bases, and the segment between their germline ends measures 6 bases. The germline V gene (reference sequence) yields LNHNV for CDR1 and YYDKDF for CDR2. The time point tag for this specimen amounts to: blood at routine non-recurrence follow-up after resection. Without any cell sorting, TCR sequencing was performed on whole RNA extracted either from tumor and nontumor lung tissue or from cryopreserved PBMC samples. A patient was chosen for TCR sequencing only when enough RNA was available from at least two tumor regions.

The receptor's source is a female donor with early-stage non-small cell lung cancer. The material sequenced was PBMCs, taken at follow-up. The V and J genes are TRBV15 and TRBJ2-1; no D gene is confidently identified. The CDR3 protein sequence reads: CATSRDLVNEQFF. The nucleotides are TGTGCCACCAGCAGAGATCTGGTCAATGAGCAGTTCTTC.